This T cell receptor beta chain was profiled in a study of OX40 agonist ivuxolimab in advanced cancers. Overall study context: A partial response was reached by three patients: one with hepatocellular carcinoma and two with cutaneous melanoma.

Germline assignment: CDR1 SNHLY and CDR2 FYNNEI. This CDR3 region has 15 residues. The ends lost 8 bases at V and 2 bases at J; junction bases unmatched: 5. Comments on this clone: What it binds is not known.

Study-wide results and caveats: CD4+ T cells averaged fewer expanded clones than CD8+ T cells. The study observed clonal expansion of CD4+ and CD8+ blood T cells by week 6 at 0.1 to 3.0 mg/kg. With doses of 0.1-3.0 mg/kg, partial responders showed among the lowest clonal expansion.

The data were produced by immunoSEQ multiplex PCR, yet TCRdb's version contains in-frame clones alone and is incomplete. The table has around 70,000 clones, approximately 78% seen once. This chain joins TRBV2 and TRBJ2-3; 12 nucleotides match TRBD2. The sample consisted of CD4+ or CD8+ T cells sorted from blood, taken in a trial of the OX40 agonist ivuxolimab. This sequence originates from an adult with an advanced solid tumor such as melanoma, head and neck, liver or kidney cancer. CDR3 protein: CASGLAGNPTDTQYF. The CDR3 DNA is TGTGCCAGCGGACTAGCGGGGAACCCCACAGATACGCAGTATTTT.